This entry is about one T cell receptor (beta chain). The entry originates in a study of blood T cells in healthy people across ages. Alongside a J-beta primer mix, a sample-barcoded 5' primer served in a second PCR lasting roughly 7 to 11 cycles. One entry per CDR3 protein results from TCRdb running MiXCR on the 5' RACE reads. This table holds 2 million or so distinct CDR3 sequences, around 50% found once. The V end lost 4 bases, the J end lost 1 base, and 18 bases lay between the germline ends. Looked up from germline, CDR1 is LGHNA and CDR2 is YNFKEQ. The CDR3 spans 17 residues. The sequence was obtained from a middle-aged woman in good health. Source material: blood. The V call is TRBV4-2, the J call TRBJ2-3; tentative D call: TRBD1 (6 bases). The CDR3 bases are TGTGCCAGCAGCCCCCTTGACGGGTCAGGGGGCACAGATACGCAGTATTTT. Translating gives CASSPLDGSGGTDTQYF.